This T cell receptor beta chain stems from a study of T-cell reconstitution after alpha-beta-depleted transplantation in children. Study conclusions and caveats: T cells produced anew were the main source of T-cell counts and diversity one year after transplant.

The CDR3 contains 13 residues. V was trimmed by 7 bases and J by 6 bases, leaving 13 bases between them. The germline gives CDR1 LNHDA, CDR2 SQIVND (reference sequence). As it was prepared, the TCRbeta library received unique molecular identifiers. TCRdb reanalysed the PCR reads using MiXCR and keeps one entry per CDR3 protein. Of around 240,000 distinct CDR3 sequences listed, just under 8.5% are singletons. At least ten counts were recorded for this clonotype. Its specificity is unknown. The sequences come from PBMCs, mostly from graft donor cells, collected 180 days after TCRalphabeta/CD19-depleted stem cell transplant. The chain is built from TRBV19 and TRBJ1-5; possible D gene TRBD1, 5 bases. The receptor was isolated from a male patient under 18 who had a stem cell transplant for acute lymphoblastic leukemia, so the T cells may come from the graft donor. CDR3 nucleotide sequence: TGTGCCAGTACCTCGGGTGGGGGTCAGCCCCAGCATTTT. Translated: CASTSGGGQPQHF.